This T cell receptor beta chain was sequenced during a study of T cell responses to AZD1222 COVID-19 vaccine (dated by TCRdb to the early 2020s). Study-level background: Because spike-specific TCR depth and breadth did not differ between the two schedules, AZD1222 recipients who got a second dose at roughly 4 weeks were pooled with those who got a second dose at roughly 12 weeks. A total of 230 to 250 trial participants underwent TCR sequencing, of whom around 200 received two doses of AZD1222 and 26 received two doses of the MenACWY control vaccine. Enrollment into the trials was organized by age into subgroups of 18-55, 56-69 and 70-plus years, and those subgroups contained around 150, 28 and 57 TCR-sequenced participants, respectively. Paper-wide results and their limitations: Spike-specific TCR breadth and depth rose significantly after two AZD1222 doses compared with day 0 and with MenACWY recipients. Conclusions about previously exposed vaccinees are limited because only six or seven AZD1222 recipients were SARS-CoV-2 seropositive at baseline. Reportedly, almost half of the unique spike-specific TCRs recognized epitopes lying outside the regions that are mutated in the B.1.351 and B.1.1.7 variants. No day 14 peak-response samples were available, so repertoires were characterized only after the peak T cell response. Participants were mostly white British and included more females than males, and it was suggested by the authors that clonal diversity may have been underestimated. The vaccine-associated CD4 TCRs covered the entire spike protein, and the dominant responses fell in regions 160-218 and 743-854. The 56-69-year group was small, and its depth increase did not reach significance, likely because of low power.

A remark on this clone: Its antigen target is currently unknown. It has no much larger one-base neighbor in the sample; base qualities were not kept.

The CDR3 regions of human TCRbeta chains were analyzed by immunosequencing. The original pipeline was this. Repertoire TCRs were matched against a reference library of SARS-CoV-2-specific TCRs generated with the MIRA antigen-specificity platform. Breadth was defined as the fraction of unique TCRs that were SARS-CoV-2-associated. Depth was defined as the fraction of total T cells that were SARS-CoV-2-associated. Using the MIRA data, each spike-specific TCR was mapped to the spike region that the TCR reacts to and placed in a CD4 or CD8 class. Log10-transformed breadth and depth values were compared by one-way ANOVA with Sidak's multiple comparisons tests. TCRdb's version of the immuneACCESS table is confined to in-frame rearrangements and falls short of the full clone set. An unresolved V gene accounts for under half of the shortfall where checked; the remainder is of unknown origin. V, J and clone size are those of that table, while D and trimming were read from the DNA. The sample includes around 92,000 clones, with roughly 91% observed a single time. The ten largest clones take up about 20% of the sample.

The CDR3 contains 17 residues, cysteine and phenylalanine counted. The sequence is cut down to CDR3 DNA, 51 bases in frame from base 1. Germline trimming amounts to 2 bases on V and 0 bases on J, with 6 as the count of junction bases outside the gene matches. Based on the germline V gene (reference sequence), the CDR1 and CDR2 sequences are LGHDT and YNNKEL. The sample's time point label, decoded: baseline before first vaccination. Vaccinee samples came from UK trials COV001 and COV002, including a single-blind randomized controlled phase 2/3 trial of AZD1222 (ChAdOx1 nCoV-19) in healthy adults. For TCRbeta chain sequencing, PBMC samples from trial participants were taken at day 0 and at day 28 after the second dose.

This TCR was recovered from an adult in good health. Here the chain combines TRBV3-1 (or the pseudogene TRBV3-2) and TRBJ2-7; the junction holds 11 bases that match TRBD2. Source: peripheral blood, taken on day 0 of AZD1222 vaccination. The CDR3 protein sequence reads: CASSQPQTSGGSYEQYF. The nucleotides are TGTGCCAGCAGCCAACCCCAAACTAGCGGGGGCTCCTACGAGCAGTACTTC.